One sample yielded the 23 T cell receptor beta chains listed below, sequenced in a study of CD4+ T cells in melanoma. Using immunoSEQ multiplex PCR, the repertoire was profiled, and TCRdb retains in-frame clones only, with some absent. The table shows about 120,000 clones, with roughly 90% occurring only once. The sequencing input was peripheral blood. All receptors come from a human donor with melanoma.

The chain couples TRBV7-2 to TRBJ2-7; either TRBD1 or TRBD2 may fit D (5 bases each). V dropped 5 bases and J dropped 2 bases, with 13 bases sitting between them. CDR1 is SGHTA and CDR2 is FQGNSA in the germline V gene. The CDR3 is 14 amino acids. CDR3 sequence: CASSRSGTTYEQYF. DNA of the CDR3: TGTGCCAGCAGCCGGTCAGGGACCACCTACGAGCAGTACTTC.

This chain connects TRBV19 to TRBJ2-2, with unresolved D. This CDR3 is 15 amino acids long. Germline V gene sequence: CDR1 LNHDA, CDR2 SQIVND (reference sequence). The V and J ends lost 3 bases and 1 base respectively, with 9 bases between them. CDR3 in amino acids: CASSITVENTGELFF. CDR3 in DNA: TGTGCCAGTAGTATTACAGTCGAGAACACCGGGGAGCTGTTTTTT.

This sequence joins TRBV7-9 and TRBJ2-1; D is perhaps TRBD1 or TRBD2 (5 bases each). V was trimmed by 1 base and J by 4 bases, leaving 8 bases between them. Germline CDR1 and CDR2: SEHNR and FQNEAQ (reference sequence). CDR3 length: 14 amino acids. CDR3 residues: CASSLGGGYNEQFF. The CDR3 region has the DNA TGTGCCAGCAGCTTAGGTGGGGGATACAATGAGCAGTTCTTC.

V and J are TRBV11-2 and TRBJ2-7, with D perhaps assigned TRBD1 or TRBD2 (6 bases each). In germline, CDR1 is SGHAT, CDR2 FQNNGV. Trimming pared 5 bases from V and 3 bases from J, leaving 29 bases between. The CDR3 runs 19 residues. The CDR3 region has the DNA TGTGCCAGCAGCCTCCATGTGGCCGTGAAGAGGGGGGAGAGCTACGAGCAGTACTTC. Protein product: CASSLHVAVKRGESYEQYF.

The rearrangement links TRBV6-1 to TRBJ1-6; the D is unclear. V dropped 0 bases and J dropped 0 bases, with 6 bases sitting between them. The CDR3 consists of 16 residues. Looked up from germline, CDR1 is MNHNS and CDR2 is SASEGT. DNA of the CDR3: TGTGCCAGCAGTGAAGCTGGGAGCTCCTATAATTCACCCCTCCACTTT. This codes for CASSEAGSSYNSPLHF.

The CDR3 bases are TGCGCCAGCAGCCAAGATCTTCCGCTATACTCTGGGGCCAACGTCCTGACTTTC. Residues: CASSQDLPLYSGANVLTF. The rearrangement links TRBV4-3 to TRBJ2-6; D call uncertain. Germline CDR1 and CDR2: LGHNA and YSLEER. This CDR3 spans 18 amino acids. Deletions cut 0 bases from V and 0 bases from J, with 12 bases between.

J is TRBJ2-7 and V is TRBV7-2; 7 bases align to TRBD2. J gave up 0 bases and V 1 base, and 3 bases lay outside the gene matches. CDR1 SGHTA and CDR2 FQGNSA come from the germline V gene. This CDR3 is built from 15 residues. The CDR3 region is CASSLGGGGSYEQYF. As DNA, the CDR3 is TGTGCCAGCAGCTTAGGGGGGGGAGGCTCCTACGAGCAGTACTTC.

The V and J genes are TRBV19 and TRBJ1-1; D gene unclear. Trimming pared 5 bases from V and 2 bases from J, leaving 3 bases between. Per the germline V gene, CDR1 is LNHDA and CDR2 is SQIVND (reference sequence). There are 11 residues in the CDR3. CDR3 residues: CASSRNTEAFF. The CDR3 nucleotides read TGTGCCAGTAGTCGAAACACTGAAGCTTTCTTT.

V is TRBV27 and J is TRBJ2-5; no clear D. The CDR3 is 16 amino acids. CDR1 MNHEY and CDR2 SMNVEV come from the germline V gene (reference sequence). Trimming took off 2 bases at V and 2 bases at J, with 15 bases between the two ends. CDR3 nucleotide sequence: TGTGCCAGCAGTTTAATGGGGTATGGTCGTCAAGAGACCCAGTACTTC. Protein product: CASSLMGYGRQETQYF.

The chain uses TRBV6-6 and TRBJ2-1; D unresolved. V dropped 6 bases and J dropped 2 bases, with 14 bases sitting between them. The CDR3 is made up of 15 amino acids. From germline, CDR1 is MNHNY and CDR2 SVGAGI (reference sequence). For the CDR3, the DNA is TGTGCCAGCAGCCCAGAGTATGTCACCTACAATGAGCAGTTCTTC. Its protein is CASSPEYVTYNEQFF.

The chain employs TRBV4-1 and TRBJ1-3; D remains unclear. From germline, CDR1 is MGHRA and CDR2 YSYEKL. V was pared by 3 bases and J by 0 bases, with 9 bases between. CDR3 size: 15 residues. DNA for the CDR3: TGCGCCAGCAGCCAGTTATCGAGCTCTGGAAACACCATATATTTT. Translated: CASSQLSSSGNTIYF.

The chain recombines TRBV15 with TRBJ2-5; tentative D call: TRBD2 (5 bases). V was trimmed by 0 bases and J by 2 bases, leaving 10 bases between them. Germline assignment: CDR1 LNHNV and CDR2 YYDKDF (reference sequence). This CDR3 comprises 15 residues. CDR3: CATSRDRGRQETQYF. The CDR3 nucleotides are TGTGCCACCAGCAGAGATCGGGGTCGTCAAGAGACCCAGTACTTC.

This clone appeared a single time. The chain has TRBV19 and TRBJ2-7; D possibly corresponds to TRBD1 (5 bases). Trimming removed 3 bases from V and 5 bases from J, with 17 bases in between. Germline V gives CDR1 LNHDA, CDR2 SQIVND (reference sequence). CDR3 size: 15 residues. Here the CDR3 reads CASSIRARRVHEQYF. The CDR3 DNA sequence: TGTGCCAGTAGTATCAGAGCACGCAGGGTCCACGAGCAGTACTTC.

This chain links TRBV28 with TRBJ1-5; the D is unclear. Germline assignment: CDR1 MDHEN and CDR2 SYDVKM. V dropped 2 bases and J dropped 7 bases, with 6 bases sitting between them. CDR3 length: 12 amino acids. The CDR3 sequence: CASSLPGQPQHF. CDR3 bases: TGTGCCAGCAGTTTACCTGGCCAGCCCCAGCATTTT. The entire variable domain, with the rest obtained from reference TRBV28 and TRBJ1-5, is as follows: DVKVTQSSRYLVKRTGEKVFLECVQDMDHENMFWYRQDPGLGLRLIYFSYDVKMKEKGDIPEGYSVSREKKERFSLILESASTNQTSMYLCASSLPGQPQHFGDGTRLSIL.

The chain recombines TRBV9 with TRBJ2-2; TRBD1 matches 8 bases. V lost 3 bases to trimming and J lost 8 bases; unmatched junction nucleotides: 9. This CDR3 has 15 residues. Per germline, CDR1 SGDLS and CDR2 YYNGEE. DNA of the CDR3: TGTGCCAGCAGCGGCACAGGGGGTTTTGGGGGGGAGCTGTTTTTT. Its translation is CASSGTGGFGGELFF.

This chain uses TRBV19 with TRBJ1-3; tentatively, D is TRBD1 (5 bases). The CDR3 runs 18 residues. V lost 4 bases and J lost 0, with 19 bases in between. Germline assignment: CDR1 LNHDA and CDR2 SQIVND (reference sequence). CDR3 in amino acids: CASSRPSGTDDSGNTIYF. DNA for the CDR3: TGTGCCAGTAGTAGGCCCTCCGGGACGGATGACTCTGGAAACACCATATATTTT.

The chain is built from TRBV29-1 and TRBJ1-4, with 10 bases matching TRBD1. The CDR3 contains 15 residues. J gave up 6 bases and V 6 bases, and 10 bases lay outside the gene matches. Germline V gives CDR1 SQVTM, CDR2 ANQGSEA. The CDR3 loop reads CSVVKLGTGDEKLFF. CDR3 coding DNA: TGCAGCGTGGTCAAATTGGGGACAGGGGATGAAAAACTGTTTTTT.

This chain joins TRBV9 and TRBJ1-5; TRBD1 matches 7 bases. Germline V gene lookup returns CDR1 SGDLS and CDR2 YYNGEE. This CDR3 has 17 residues. V gave up 2 bases and J gave up 1 base; unmatched junction bases: 9. DNA for the CDR3: TGTGCCAGCAGCGTTAAGTTGCAGGGGGGGAGCAATCAGCCCCAGCATTTT. Translated: CASSVKLQGGSNQPQHF. The variable domain in full, with the rest retrieved from reference TRBV9 and TRBJ1-5, is DSGVTQTPKHLITATGQRVTLRCSPRSGDLSVYWYQQSLDQGLQFLIQYYNGEERAKGNILERFSAQQFPDLHSELNLSSLELGDSALYFCASSVKLQGGSNQPQHFGDGTRLSIL.

V usage is TRBV28 and J usage is TRBJ1-1; no reliable D call. The length of the CDR3 is 15 residues. The V end was cut by 8 bases, the J end by 0 bases, with 16 bases between. Germline CDR1 and CDR2: MDHEN and SYDVKM. The DNA of the CDR3 is TGTGCCAGCGGAACTACCCCGGAGATGAACACTGAAGCTTTCTTT. Residues: CASGTTPEMNTEAFF.

V and J are TRBV5-1 and TRBJ2-2; 7 positions agree with TRBD1. The CDR3 contains 14 residues. V lost 5 bases and J lost 0; bases outside the gene matches: 1. Germline lookup yields CDR1 SGHRS and CDR2 YFSETQ. The CDR3 DNA sequence: TGCGCCAGCAGAGGGACAGCGAACACCGGGGAGCTGTTTTTT. Its protein is CASRGTANTGELFF. Looking up the rest from reference TRBV5-1 and TRBJ2-2 gives the full variable domain: KAGVTQTPRYLIKTRGQQVTLSCSPISGHRSVSWYQQTPGQGLQFLFEYFSETQRNKGNFPGRFSGRQFSNSRSEMNVSTLELGDSALYLCASRGTANTGELFFGEGSRLTVL.

V is TRBV7-2 and J is TRBJ2-1, with D uncertain. V lost 5 bases to trimming and J lost 6 bases, with 8 bases between them. The length of the CDR3 is 12 residues. The germline V gene has CDR1 SGHTA and CDR2 FQGNSA. This CDR3 reads CASSPTSNEQFF. In DNA form, the CDR3 reads TGTGCCAGCAGCCCCACGAGCAATGAGCAGTTCTTC.

J is TRBJ2-5 and V is TRBV7-2; D not certain. V was clipped by 6 bases and J by 5 bases, with 7 bases between them. The CDR3 runs 11 residues. The germline gives CDR1 SGHTA, CDR2 FQGNSA. The CDR3 bases are TGTGCCAGCAGGGTAATGGAGACCCAGTACTTC. Amino acids: CASRVMETQYF.

The V and J genes are TRBV2 and TRBJ1-2; D is ambiguous. The CDR3 spans 14 residues. Trimming took 1 base from V and 5 from J, leaving 11 bases between them. CDR1 is SNHLY, CDR2 FYNNEI, per germline. The CDR3 bases are TGTGCCAGCAGTGAAGGGGCCAGTATATATGGCTACACCTTC. Translated: CASSEGASIYGYTF.